This T cell receptor (beta chain) was sequenced during a study of post-analysis software for immune sequencing data. About the study: Disease courses included relapsing-remitting, secondary progressive and progressive-relapsing multiple sclerosis. Study observations and caveats: Compared against controls, patients with multiple sclerosis displayed significantly lower normalized Chao1 diversity. Under the F measure, samples that were prepared in one batch clustered strongly together. Roughly 5 TRBV segments, TRBV5-6, TRBV5-1 and TRBV20-1 among them, were found more frequent in patients than controls.

CDR1 is MGHDK, CDR2 SYGVNS, per germline. This CDR3 has 17 amino acids. V lost 0 bases and J lost 4; bases outside the gene matches: 11. This clonotype was counted between two and nine times. Antigen specificity is unknown. Each TCR beta cDNA library carried unique molecular identifiers. The authors obtained roughly 0.5 million cDNA molecules from approximately 1 to 10 million T cells. TCRdb re-analysed the PCR reads in MiXCR, keeping a single row per CDR3 protein. The repertoire holds more than 450,000 distinct CDR3 sequences, 44% seen once, with approximately 1.7% in the top ten. The sample consisted of blood. This chain connects TRBV25-1 to TRBJ2-5, with TRBD1 matching over 7 bases. The receptor was isolated from a girl between 5 and 17 years old with multiple sclerosis. Written as DNA, the CDR3 is TGTGCCAGCAGTGAATATCGCGCCCGGACAGGATTAGAGACCCAGTACTTC. As protein: CASSEYRARTGLETQYF.